Following are 3 T cell receptor beta chains from one sample sequenced in a study of tumor and adjacent non-tumor tissue in lung cancer. The template was RNA from unsorted bulk tissue. The normal lung tissue was taken more than 3 cm from the tumor edge. TCRbeta libraries were built with three rounds of nested PCR, modified from ARM-PCR. TCRdb re-derived calls from the multiplex PCR reads in MiXCR, one entry per CDR3 protein. The sample shows about 43,000 distinct CDR3 sequences, roughly 66% of them seen only once. Sample: distant non-tumor lung tissue. Receptors originate from a man aged 50 to 60 with non-small cell lung cancer.

A remark on this clonotype: A read error is possible here, since a much larger clone lies one base away. The chain uses TRBV5-6 and TRBJ2-5, with a tentative D call TRBD1 (6 bases). The V end lost 7 bases, the J end lost 1 base, and 17 bases lay between the germline ends. Germline-derived CDR1 and CDR2 are SGHDT and YYEEEE. The CDR3 length is 15 residues. This CDR3 reads CASGSQTGAQETQYF. The CDR3 DNA follows: TGTGCCAGCGGCTCGCAGACAGGCGCCCAAGAGACCCAGTACTTC.

Note on this clonotype: This sequence may be a read error, since a much larger clone differs from it by one base. This sequence joins TRBV5-1 and TRBJ1-6; 7 bases match TRBD1. V gave up 4 bases and J gave up 5 bases; unmatched junction bases: 6. Germline V gene sequence: CDR1 SGHRS, CDR2 YFSETQ. The CDR3 sequence is 15 residues long. CDR3 region: CASSLRQGNNSPLHF. For the CDR3, the DNA is TGCGCCAGCAGCCTCCGACAGGGAAATAATTCACCCCTCCACTTT.

This clonotype was detected many times. CDR3 sequence reads: CASSLPSTGIQPQHF. The CDR3 nucleotides are TGTGCCAGCAGTTTACCCTCGACAGGGATCCAGCCCCAGCATTTT. V gene TRBV28 combines with J gene TRBJ1-5; 7 positions match TRBD1. The V gene's germline CDR1 is MDHEN and CDR2 SYDVKM. The V gene end was trimmed by 2 bases and the J gene end by 7 bases; junction bases not matched to a gene: 8. The CDR3 runs to 15 residues.